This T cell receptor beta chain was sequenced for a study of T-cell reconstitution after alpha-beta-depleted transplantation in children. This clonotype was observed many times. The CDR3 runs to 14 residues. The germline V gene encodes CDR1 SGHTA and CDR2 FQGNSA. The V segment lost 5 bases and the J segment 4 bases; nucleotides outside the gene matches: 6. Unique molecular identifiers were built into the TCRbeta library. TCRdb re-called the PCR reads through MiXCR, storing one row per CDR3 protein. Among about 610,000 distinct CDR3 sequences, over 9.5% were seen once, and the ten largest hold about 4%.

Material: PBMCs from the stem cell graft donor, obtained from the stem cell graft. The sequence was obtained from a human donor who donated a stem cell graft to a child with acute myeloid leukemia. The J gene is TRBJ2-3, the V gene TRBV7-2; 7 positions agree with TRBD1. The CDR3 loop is CASSQGQEADTQYF. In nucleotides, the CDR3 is TGTGCCAGCAGCCAAGGACAGGAGGCAGATACGCAGTATTTT.